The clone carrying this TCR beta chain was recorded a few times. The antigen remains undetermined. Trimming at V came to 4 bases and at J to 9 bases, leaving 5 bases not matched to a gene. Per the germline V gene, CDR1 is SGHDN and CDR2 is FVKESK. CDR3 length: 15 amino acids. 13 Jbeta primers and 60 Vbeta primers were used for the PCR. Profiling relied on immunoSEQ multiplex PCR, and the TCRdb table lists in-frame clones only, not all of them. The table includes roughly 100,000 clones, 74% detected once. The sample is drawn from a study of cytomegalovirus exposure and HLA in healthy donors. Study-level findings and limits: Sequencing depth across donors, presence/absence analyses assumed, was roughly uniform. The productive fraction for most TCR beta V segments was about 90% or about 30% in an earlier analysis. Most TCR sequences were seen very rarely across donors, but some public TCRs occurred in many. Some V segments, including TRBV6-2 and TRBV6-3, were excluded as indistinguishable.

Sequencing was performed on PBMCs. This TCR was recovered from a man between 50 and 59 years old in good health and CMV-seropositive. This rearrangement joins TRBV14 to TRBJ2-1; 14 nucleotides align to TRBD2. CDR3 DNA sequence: TGTGCCAGCAGCCCGACTAGCGGGGGGGCCAGTGAGCAGTTCTTC. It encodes CASSPTSGGASEQFF.